This T cell receptor (beta chain) was retrieved from a study of cytomegalovirus exposure and HLA in healthy donors. Study summary: Earlier, approximately 190 million T cells were analyzed, and fewer than 120 million unique TCR beta sequences were found among them. Study-wide points: Donors were assumed by presence/absence analyses to have roughly uniform sequencing depth.

As regards this clone: No antigen is known for it. The sample contains more than one DNA sequence encoding this CDR3.

With 60 Vbeta and 13 Jbeta primers, the PCR was carried out. Generated by immunoSEQ multiplex PCR, the TCRdb table keeps only in-frame clones and is missing some. This sample has hundreds of thousands of clones, with nearly 80% found just once. Sequenced sample: PBMCs. The receptor was isolated from a male donor in good health and CMV-seronegative.

The CDR3 nucleotides read TGTGCCAGCAGTTTACTAAGCTACGAGCAGTACTTC. This codes for CASSLLSYEQYF. V usage is TRBV28 and J usage is TRBJ2-7; D uncertain. This CDR3 contains 12 residues. Germline V gives CDR1 MDHEN, CDR2 SYDVKM. V was cut by 2 bases and J by 3 bases, with 5 bases left in between.